Following are 31 T cell receptor beta chains from one sample sequenced in a study of blood T cell repertoires in COVID-19. Some clones are missing from TCRdb's copy, which holds only in-frame ones; the method was immunoSEQ multiplex PCR. The sample comprises around 200,000 clones, under 80% of which are singletons, and roughly 12% rests with the top ten. Sequencing used peripheral blood. These receptors all come from a woman aged 45-60 years with acute or convalescent COVID-19.

This clone was seen a handful of times. The rearrangement uses TRBV24-1 and TRBJ2-1; tentative D call: TRBD2 (5 bases). CDR3 length equals 14 residues. Trimming shortened V by 4 bases and J by 4 bases, and 10 bases separated the two germline ends. Germline V lookup: CDR1 KGHDR, CDR2 SFDVKD. The CDR3 DNA reads TGTGCCACCAGTGAATCGGGGATTTACAATGAGCAGTTCTTC. Translation gives CATSESGIYNEQFF.

The rearrangement uses TRBV10-1 and TRBJ2-1, with 9 positions matching TRBD1. Germline assignment: CDR1 WNHNN and CDR2 SYGVQD (reference sequence). Trimming took 7 bases from V and 1 from J; bases not matched to a gene: 2. The CDR3 sequence is 14 residues long. The CDR3 here is CASKGTGSYNEQFF. Written as DNA, the CDR3 is TGCGCCAGCAAAGGGACAGGGTCCTACAATGAGCAGTTCTTC.

The rearrangement joins TRBV30 to TRBJ2-7, with D possibly matching TRBD2 (6 bases). Per the germline V gene, CDR1 is GTSNPN and CDR2 is SVGIG (reference sequence). V was shortened by 2 bases and J by 6 bases, with 17 bases between the two germline ends. This CDR3 region has 14 residues. The CDR3 sequence is CAWSITGVRGEQYF. The CDR3 coding sequence is TGTGCCTGGAGTATCACGGGAGTAAGGGGCGAGCAGTACTTC.

The CDR3 protein is CASRAAGTRRDTQYF. The DNA for the CDR3 is TGTGCCAGCAGAGCAGCCGGGACTAGAAGAGATACGCAGTATTTT. The chain recombines TRBV6-5 with TRBJ2-3, with TRBD2 matching over 8 bases. CDR1 and CDR2 from the germline V gene are MNHEY and SVGAGI. Unmatched junction bases numbered 10, after V lost 6 bases and J lost 5 bases. The CDR3 length is 15 residues.

In its sample, this clone was seen a few times. The chain is built from TRBV3-1 (or the pseudogene TRBV3-2) and TRBJ2-3; D not resolved. V lost 2 bases, J lost 2 bases, and 14 bases lay in between. The germline V gene encodes CDR1 LGHDT and CDR2 YNNKEL (reference sequence). CDR3 length: 16 amino acids. In DNA form, the CDR3 reads TGTGCCAGCAGCCAACGAGATGAGTTCCCCACAGATACGCAGTATTTT. This codes for CASSQRDEFPTDTQYF.

The V gene is TRBV24-1, the J gene TRBJ2-7, with 7 bases aligning to TRBD1. In germline, CDR1 is KGHDR, CDR2 SFDVKD. V lost 4 bases and J lost 6; bases outside the gene matches: 5. CDR3 length: 13 residues. The CDR3 is CATSERQGGEQYF. In nucleotides, the CDR3 is TGTGCCACCAGTGAACGACAGGGTGGCGAGCAGTACTTC.

The V call is TRBV15, the J call TRBJ2-7; TRBD2 aligns across 13 bases. From germline, CDR1 is LNHNV and CDR2 YYDKDF (reference sequence). V lost 1 base to trimming and J lost 10 bases; unmatched junction nucleotides: 13. The CDR3 contains 17 residues. The CDR3 DNA is TGTGCCACCAGCAGAGGCTGGGGGACTAGCGGGGTTTATGAACAGTACTTC. Its translation is CATSRGWGTSGVYEQYF. Drawing the rest from reference TRBV15 and TRBJ2-7, the complete variable domain is DAMVIQNPRYQVTQFGKPVTLSCSQTLNHNVMYWYQQKSSQAPKLLFHYYDKDFNNEADTPDNFQSRRPNTSFCFLDIRSPGLGDTAMYLCATSRGWGTSGVYEQYFGPGTRLTVT.

V gene TRBV30 combines with J gene TRBJ2-7; weak D call: TRBD2 (5 bases). The CDR3 totals 15 residues. Looked up from germline, CDR1 is GTSNPN and CDR2 is SVGIG (reference sequence). With 0 bases removed from V and 6 bases from J, the gap between germline ends came to 18 bases. The CDR3 protein is CAWSVLRTQGGEQYF. The CDR3 DNA reads TGTGCCTGGAGTGTACTACGGACGCAAGGAGGCGAGCAGTACTTC.

The chain uses TRBV30 and TRBJ1-6; 7 bases match TRBD1. CDR3 length equals 14 residues. V shed 2 bases and J 9 bases; nucleotides not matched to a gene: 7. Per germline, CDR1 GTSNPN and CDR2 SVGIG (reference sequence). The CDR3 here is CAWSSRTGVSPLHF. DNA for the CDR3: TGTGCCTGGAGTTCCAGAACAGGGGTTTCACCCCTCCACTTT.

This clone occurred once. The chain recombines TRBV3-1 (or the pseudogene TRBV3-2) with TRBJ2-7, with TRBD2 as a possible D gene (5 bases). The CDR3 totals 13 residues. CDR1 and CDR2 from the germline V gene are LGHDT and YNNKEL (reference sequence). The V end lost 3 bases, the J end lost 4 bases, and 10 bases lay between the germline ends. The chain's CDR3 is CASSHMGGYEQYF. The CDR3 DNA is TGTGCCAGCAGCCATATGGGCGGGTACGAGCAGTACTTC.

The CDR3 nucleotides read TGTGCCAGCAGCGTAGAGGTCCAGGGAGGGACTGAAGCTTTCTTT. Encoded protein: CASSVEVQGGTEAFF. The gene calls are TRBV9 and TRBJ1-1; possible D gene TRBD1, 5 bases. V was pared by 0 bases and J by 5 bases, with 14 bases between. This CDR3 contains 15 residues. Germline CDR1 and CDR2: SGDLS and YYNGEE. The full variable domain, rest sourced from reference TRBV9 and TRBJ1-1, is DSGVTQTPKHLITATGQRVTLRCSPRSGDLSVYWYQQSLDQGLQFLIQYYNGEERAKGNILERFSAQQFPDLHSELNLSSLELGDSALYFCASSVEVQGGTEAFFGQGTRLTVV.

V is TRBV14 and J is TRBJ1-1; D is ambiguous. V lost 3 bases and J lost 5, with 13 bases in between. CDR3 length: 14 amino acids. Germline assignment: CDR1 SGHDN and CDR2 FVKESK. CDR3 nucleotides: TGTGCCAGCAGCCACAGGATGACCCGAACTGAAGCTTTCTTT. Its protein is CASSHRMTRTEAFF. Drawing the rest from reference TRBV14 and TRBJ1-1, the complete variable domain is EAGVTQFPSHSVIEKGQTVTLRCDPISGHDNLYWYRRVMGKEIKFLLHFVKESKQDESGMPNNRFLAERTGGTYSTLKVQPAELEDSGVYFCASSHRMTRTEAFFGQGTRLTVV.

The J gene is TRBJ1-6, the V gene TRBV12-2; the table gives TRBD1 as D, unverified against the DNA. TRBV12-2 is a pseudogene segment. CDR3 length equals 18 residues. The CDR3 protein is CASRLDRARQGWNSPLHF. CDR3 coding DNA: TGTGCAAGTCGCTTAGATAGGGCGAGACAGGGCTGGAATTCACCCCTCCACTTT.

The chain combines TRBV7-9 with TRBJ2-2; 10 bases map to TRBD1. Germline CDR1 is SEHNR and CDR2 is FQNEAQ (reference sequence). V dropped 5 bases and J dropped 4; count of bases not matched to a gene: 13. The CDR3 contains 18 residues. CDR3 amino acids: CASSLRGQGPRGTGELFF. The CDR3 nucleotides read TGTGCCAGCAGCCTCCGGGGACAGGGGCCAAGGGGCACCGGGGAGCTGTTTTTT.

Remarks on this clone: Other nucleotide sequences from this sample produce the same CDR3. The chain carries TRBV5-1 and TRBJ2-1, with 8 bases fitting TRBD2. Germline V gene sequence: CDR1 SGHRS, CDR2 YFSETQ. With 1 base clipped from V and 4 bases from J, the junction kept 1 base outside the gene matches. The CDR3 length is 14 residues. CDR3 in DNA: TGCGCCAGCAGCTTGAGCGGGGGTTACAATGAGCAGTTCTTC. It codes for CASSLSGGYNEQFF.

As to this clone: Mismatch with germline at one junction end may stem from a read error. The chain uses TRBV18 and TRBJ1-6; the match to TRBD1 covers 8 bases. The CDR3 is 14 amino acids. Germline lookup yields CDR1 KGHSH and CDR2 LQKENI. CDR3 DNA: TGTGCCACCTCAGCTCAGGGGGCCGGCTCACCCCTCCACTTT. Encoded protein: CATSAQGAGSPLHF.

This chain links TRBV21-1 with TRBJ2-3; TRBD1 is taken as the D call from the table, unchecked against the DNA. TRBV21-1 is recorded as a pseudogene. The CDR3 sequence is 16 residues long. The CDR3 DNA reads TGTGCCAGCAACCGTACAGGGGGCGGTGAAACAGATACGCAGTATTTT. Protein: CASNRTGGGETDTQYF.

CDR3 protein: CASSTTPGFSYNSPLHF. The CDR3 DNA follows: TGTGCCAGCAGCACTACCCCAGGGTTCTCCTATAATTCACCCCTCCACTTT. This chain uses TRBV11-3 with TRBJ1-6; D perhaps matches TRBD1 (5 bases). Germline lookup yields CDR1 SGHNT and CDR2 YENEEA. The ends were cut back, 5 bases at V and 0 bases at J, with 14 bases in the middle. This CDR3 has 17 residues.

The chain employs TRBV5-1 and TRBJ2-4, with 8 positions matching TRBD1. The length of the CDR3 is 16 residues. J gave up 0 bases and V 4 bases, and 6 bases lay outside the gene matches. Per germline, CDR1 SGHRS and CDR2 YFSETQ. The CDR3 spells CASSPGQGSAKNIQYF. The CDR3 region has the DNA TGCGCCAGCAGCCCCGGACAGGGTTCAGCCAAAAACATTCAGTACTTC.

Details on this clone: A junction boundary mismatches the germline segment, possibly from a read error. The chain joins TRBV7-7 to TRBJ2-3, with 8 nucleotides matching TRBD2. The CDR3 has 15 residues. In germline, CDR1 is SSHAT, CDR2 FNYEAQ (reference sequence). In DNA form, the CDR3 reads TGTGCTAGCAGCCTCGGACTAGCTGGAACAGATACGCAGTATTTT. As protein: CASSLGLAGTDTQYF.

The chain links TRBV5-4 to TRBJ1-1; TRBD1 aligns across 7 bases. V dropped 5 bases and J dropped 6; count of bases not matched to a gene: 10. This CDR3 spans 14 amino acids. The germline V gene has CDR1 SGHNT and CDR2 YYREEE (reference sequence). In DNA form, the CDR3 reads TGTGCCAGCAGATTCAGCTGGGACAGTTCTGAAGCTTTCTTT. Residues: CASRFSWDSSEAFF.

The chain links TRBV29-1 to TRBJ2-7, with 8 bases matching TRBD2. J was trimmed by 2 bases and V by 6 bases; bases with no gene match: 9. The CDR3 has 14 amino acids. Germline lookup yields CDR1 SQVTM and CDR2 ANQGSEA. The CDR3 loop reads CSVGAGGAAYEQYF. The DNA of the CDR3 is TGCAGCGTGGGGGCCGGGGGGGCAGCCTACGAGCAGTACTTC.

The CDR3 is CATSDISFGEQFF. DNA for the CDR3: TGTGCCACCAGTGATATTAGCTTTGGTGAGCAGTTCTTC. The chain links TRBV24-1 to TRBJ2-1; D is unresolved. The CDR3 runs to 13 residues. Trimming stripped 3 bases from V and 9 bases from J, with 11 bases between. CDR1 is KGHDR and CDR2 is SFDVKD in the germline V gene.

V is TRBV11-2 and J is TRBJ2-7, with no clear D. The CDR3 consists of 15 residues. Germline CDR1 and CDR2: SGHAT and FQNNGV. V lost 3 bases, J lost 0 bases, and 12 bases lay in between. For the CDR3, the DNA is TGTGCCAGCAGCTTCACTGACTCGAGCTCCTACGAGCAGTACTTC. Encoded protein: CASSFTDSSSYEQYF.

CDR3 in amino acids: CASSLPQRTSGRQGNEQFF. For the CDR3, the DNA is TGTGCCAGCAGCCTCCCCCAAAGGACTAGCGGGAGGCAGGGGAATGAGCAGTTCTTC. The chain links TRBV28 to TRBJ2-1; 14 nucleotides agree with TRBD2. Germline CDR1 MDHEN, CDR2 SYDVKM. The CDR3 sequence is 19 residues long. V dropped 6 bases and J dropped 7; count of bases not matched to a gene: 17.

The chain links TRBV3-1 (or the pseudogene TRBV3-2) to TRBJ2-3; 16 positions agree with TRBD2. CDR3 length: 18 amino acids. Losses at the gene ends were 1 base for V and 4 bases for J; bases not matched to a gene: 5. Per the germline V gene, CDR1 is LGHDT and CDR2 is YNNKEL (reference sequence). The CDR3 nucleotides are TGTGCCAGCAGCCAAGCAACCGGGACTAGCGGGAGGGCAGATACGCAGTATTTT. Translating it yields CASSQATGTSGRADTQYF.

The V gene is TRBV24-1, the J gene TRBJ1-2, with D perhaps TRBD1 (6 bases). The length of the CDR3 is 15 residues. The germline CDR1 and CDR2 sequences are KGHDR and SFDVKD. The V gene lost 4 bases and the J gene lost 4 bases, with 15 bases spanning the gap. This CDR3 reads CATSERTTGSYGYTF. The CDR3 DNA reads as TGTGCCACCAGTGAGCGCACAACAGGGAGCTATGGCTACACCTTC.

The rearrangement uses TRBV7-9 and TRBJ2-7; D call uncertain. The CDR3 is 11 amino acids. The germline CDR1 and CDR2 sequences are SEHNR and FQNEAQ (reference sequence). The V gene lost 4 bases and the J gene lost 7 bases, with 8 bases spanning the gap. This chain's CDR3 is CASSSLGEQYF. CDR3 nucleotides: TGTGCCAGCAGCTCCCTCGGGGAGCAGTACTTC.

The table lists this clone with a few counts. The chain uses TRBV6-2 or TRBV6-3 and TRBJ1-1; D is unresolved. Germline lookup yields CDR1 MNHEY and CDR2 SVGEGT. The CDR3 has 15 amino acids. V shed 3 bases and J shed 6 bases, with 17 bases lying between them. The CDR3 loop reads CASSYDQTLGSEAFF. CDR3 sequence (DNA): TGTGCCAGCAGTTATGACCAAACCCTAGGTTCTGAAGCTTTCTTT.

The chain has TRBV4-1 and TRBJ1-1; unclear D gene. The CDR3 extends over 17 amino acids. With 0 bases removed from V and 4 bases from J, the gap between germline ends came to 18 bases. The germline V gene encodes CDR1 MGHRA and CDR2 YSYEKL. The CDR3: CASSQDSRRAWSTEAFF. In DNA, the CDR3 is TGCGCCAGCAGCCAAGATAGCCGGAGGGCGTGGAGCACTGAAGCTTTCTTT.

The J gene is TRBJ2-1, the V gene TRBV9; D unresolved. Trimming took off 1 base at V and 5 bases at J, with 13 bases between the two ends. The CDR3 runs to 15 residues. CDR1 is SGDLS, CDR2 YYNGEE, per germline. The CDR3 DNA reads as TGTGCCAGCAGCGTAACGGTATATGATAACAATGAGCAGTTCTTC. Translation: CASSVTVYDNNEQFF.